This T cell receptor beta chain was profiled in a study of blood T cell repertoires in COVID-19. Germline-derived CDR1 and CDR2 are LNHDA and SQIVND (reference sequence). The CDR3 spans 13 residues. V lost 5 bases and J lost 1, with 8 bases in between. In the authors' workflow: Amplified reference gene primers provided the basis for estimating nucleated cell counts. Sequencing used immunoSEQ multiplex PCR; TCRdb keeps in-frame clones, though not all of them. From that table come the V and J calls and clone size; the DNA was used to work out D and trimming. Among approximately 190,000 clones, 84% were seen once, and the ten largest hold about 3.3%. Contact with a PCR-confirmed or clinician-diagnosed COVID-19 case occurred within 2 weeks of entry.

Sequences were obtained from PBMCs or T cells enriched from blood (not recorded which). The chain joins TRBV19 to TRBJ2-5; D is unresolved. The source of this sequence is a woman aged 25 to 45 who had been exposed to COVID-19. This CDR3 is CASSLRGQETQYF. CDR3 nucleotides: TGTGCCAGTAGTCTCCGCGGCCAAGAGACCCAGTACTTC.